Listed here are 18 T cell receptor beta chains from one sample, sequenced in a study of blood T cell repertoires in COVID-19. The data were produced by immunoSEQ multiplex PCR, yet TCRdb's version contains in-frame clones alone and is incomplete. The sample has some 74,000 clones; about 82% are singletons. Sequenced: peripheral blood. The receptors were gathered from a woman over 75 with active or convalescent COVID-19.

The rearrangement links TRBV6-2 or TRBV6-3 to TRBJ1-1; the D is unclear. V was cut by 3 bases and J by 6 bases, with 23 bases left in between. Per the germline V gene, CDR1 is MNHEY and CDR2 is SVGEGT. This CDR3 is 17 amino acids long. CDR3 loop: CASSYTVGSGWSAEAFF. CDR3 nucleotides: TGTGCCAGCAGTTATACGGTAGGAAGCGGGTGGAGCGCTGAAGCTTTCTTT.

The chain has TRBV6-5 and TRBJ1-2; D might be TRBD1 (6 bases). Deletions cut 6 bases from V and 8 bases from J, with 19 bases between. The CDR3 is 14 amino acids. Germline values: CDR1 MNHEY, CDR2 SVGAGI. Written as DNA, the CDR3 is TGTGCCAGCAGACTAGGACAGTTTACCCTGGGCTACACCTTC. Its protein is CASRLGQFTLGYTF.

The chain uses TRBV7-2 and TRBJ1-2; the D is unclear. This CDR3 comprises 11 residues. From germline, CDR1 is SGHTA and CDR2 FQGNSA. Trimming left V 1 base short and J 10 bases short, with 7 bases between. CDR3 DNA: TGTGCCAGCAGCTTAGAACGGTCCTACACCTTC. Translation gives CASSLERSYTF.

The CDR3 loop is CASTMTGNQPQHF. The CDR3 region has the DNA TGTGCCAGCACCATGACAGGCAATCAGCCCCAGCATTTT. This sequence joins TRBV6-6 and TRBJ1-5; TRBD1 might be the D (5 bases). In germline, CDR1 is MNHNY, CDR2 SVGAGI (reference sequence). Trimming pared 7 bases from V and 2 bases from J, leaving 9 bases between. This CDR3 region has 13 residues.

This clone has only a few counts. The rearrangement uses TRBV30 and TRBJ2-5; D not certain. Germline CDR1 is GTSNPN and CDR2 is SVGIG (reference sequence). With 3 bases removed from V and 1 base from J, the gap between germline ends came to 15 bases. CDR3 length equals 15 residues. Here the CDR3 reads CAWRHGGVGQETQYF. Here the CDR3 DNA reads TGTGCCTGGAGGCACGGCGGTGTGGGCCAAGAGACCCAGTACTTC.

This sequence joins TRBV3-1 (or the pseudogene TRBV3-2) and TRBJ1-2, with D tentatively TRBD1 (5 bases). Germline V gene data show CDR1 as LGHDT and CDR2 as YNNKEL (reference sequence). The V end was cut by 2 bases, the J end by 8 bases, with 12 bases between. CDR3 length equals 13 residues. The CDR3, as DNA: TGTGCCAGCAGCCAAATGGGGGGGACGGGCTACACCTTC. It is translated as CASSQMGGTGYTF.

This clone was detected a few times. The V gene is TRBV30, the J gene TRBJ2-2; D is undetermined. CDR3 size: 13 residues. V was pared by 0 bases and J by 4 bases, with 6 bases between. Germline V gene data show CDR1 as GTSNPN and CDR2 as SVGIG (reference sequence). CDR3 amino acids: CAWSVAPTGELFF. The CDR3 DNA reads TGTGCCTGGAGTGTAGCCCCCACCGGGGAGCTGTTTTTT.

The V gene is TRBV10-3, the J gene TRBJ1-2; perhaps TRBD1 as D (5 bases). The germline V gene has CDR1 ENHRY and CDR2 SYGVKD. V lost 3 bases and J lost 1, with 9 bases in between. CDR3 length: 14 residues. For the CDR3, the DNA is TGTGCCATCAGTGAATTAGGGGTTAACTATGGCTACACCTTC. Its protein product is CAISELGVNYGYTF.

This chain connects TRBV9 to TRBJ2-1, with 7 bases that match TRBD1. V shed 4 bases and J 12 bases; nucleotides not matched to a gene: 7. This CDR3 is built from 12 residues. Looked up from germline, CDR1 is SGDLS and CDR2 is YYNGEE. The CDR3 nucleotides are TGTGCCAGCAGCCAAAGCCGGGACAGGCAGTTCTTC. As protein: CASSQSRDRQFF.

This clone came up a few times. Other nucleotide sequences in the sample specify the same CDR3. The chain uses TRBV10-3 and TRBJ1-5; D perhaps matches TRBD1 (6 bases). The germline V gene has CDR1 ENHRY and CDR2 SYGVKD. The CDR3 is made up of 16 amino acids. Between the trimmed V and J ends, which lost 0 bases and 2 bases, there was a span of 11 bases. CDR3 residues: CAISESAGAGNQPQHF. The CDR3 DNA reads as TGTGCCATCAGTGAGTCGGCAGGGGCGGGCAATCAGCCCCAGCATTTT.

This clone appeared once. The V call is TRBV19, the J call TRBJ1-5; 7 bases line up with TRBD1. The CDR3 spans 16 residues. The germline CDR1 and CDR2 sequences are LNHDA and SQIVND (reference sequence). V dropped 4 bases and J dropped 1; count of bases not matched to a gene: 7. The CDR3 nucleotides are TGTGCCAGTAGTACGGGACAGACGGGAAGCAATCAGCCCCAGCATTTT. Translation: CASSTGQTGSNQPQHF.

V usage is TRBV7-9 and J usage is TRBJ1-1; no clear D gene. The CDR3 contains 14 residues. The germline V gene encodes CDR1 SEHNR and CDR2 FQNEAQ (reference sequence). Between the trimmed V and J ends, which lost 5 bases and 8 bases, there was a span of 18 bases. The CDR3 loop reads CASSPEGGRSEAFF. DNA for the CDR3: TGTGCCAGCAGCCCAGAGGGTGGGAGGTCGGAAGCTTTCTTT.

The chain carries TRBV18 and TRBJ2-3; 10 nucleotides match TRBD2. Losses at the gene ends were 3 bases for V and 1 base for J; bases not matched to a gene: 1. Germline CDR1 reads KGHSH; CDR2 reads LQKENI. The CDR3 loop spans 15 amino acids. CDR3 protein: CASSPLAGGTDTQYF. CDR3 nucleotides: TGTGCCAGCTCACCCCTAGCGGGAGGCACAGATACGCAGTATTTT.

Written as DNA, the CDR3 is TGTGCCAGCAGTCCCGGGGGGAACTATGGCTACACCTTC. Protein sequence: CASSPGGNYGYTF. This chain joins TRBV11-3 and TRBJ1-2, with D possibly being TRBD1 (5 bases). Deletions cut 6 bases from V and 2 bases from J, with 10 bases between. This CDR3 contains 13 residues. Germline V gives CDR1 SGHNT, CDR2 YENEEA.

V gene TRBV6-5 combines with J gene TRBJ2-7; possibly TRBD1 for D (6 bases). Trimming stripped 0 bases from V and 0 bases from J, with 12 bases between. The germline V gene has CDR1 MNHEY and CDR2 SVGAGI. The CDR3 spans 16 residues. CDR3 loop: CASSYSSQGTSYEQYF. CDR3 DNA sequence: TGTGCCAGCAGTTACTCGTCACAGGGCACCTCCTACGAGCAGTACTTC.

The J gene is TRBJ1-6, the V gene TRBV15; 8 positions match TRBD1. CDR1 LNHNV and CDR2 YYDKDF come from the germline V gene (reference sequence). The CDR3 is 14 residues long. Losses at the gene ends were 3 bases for V and 6 bases for J; bases not matched to a gene: 1. CDR3 in DNA: TGTGCCACCAGCAGGGACAGGGCTAATTCACCCCTCCACTTT. It codes for CATSRDRANSPLHF.

The chain is built from TRBV18 and TRBJ2-3; 7 bases agree with TRBD2. The CDR3 totals 14 residues. V dropped 3 bases and J dropped 2; count of bases not matched to a gene: 2. Germline-derived CDR1 and CDR2 are KGHSH and LQKENI. CDR3 amino acids: CASSPGGNTDTQYF. DNA for the CDR3: TGTGCCAGCTCACCCGGGGGGAACACAGATACGCAGTATTTT. Variable domain in full (rest from reference TRBV18 and TRBJ2-3): NAGVMQNPRHLVRRRGQEARLRCSPMKGHSHVYWYRQLPEEGLKFMVYLQKENIIDESGMPKERFSAEFPKEGPSILRIQQVVRGDSAAYFCASSPGGNTDTQYFGPGTRLTVL.

The chain uses TRBV5-1 and TRBJ2-5, with TRBD2 identical over 13 bases. V shed 2 bases, J shed 6 bases, and the junction held 4 bases outside the gene matches. CDR3 length: 15 residues. Germline V gene sequence: CDR1 SGHRS, CDR2 YFSETQ. CDR3 residues: CASSFGLAGAKTQYF. The CDR3 nucleotides are TGCGCCAGCAGCTTCGGACTAGCGGGGGCGAAGACCCAGTACTTC.